This TCR beta chain derives from a study of human T cells and chemical hapten exposure. Study results and limitations: Once DPC sensitization occurred, TCRs above 1 in 1000 frequency showed no change.

Noted time point: healthy volunteer bleed at 2 weeks. The total RNA was obtained from whole blood that was not fractionated. Individual cDNA molecules in this library carried unique molecular identifiers. TCRdb recomputed calls from the RACE reads with MiXCR, one row per CDR3 protein. The repertoire includes roughly 48,000 distinct CDR3 sequences, 4% to 4.5% of them detected once, and 5.8% sits in the top ten. This clonotype was counted many times. Its target is not known. This CDR3 comprises 13 residues. CDR1 is LNHNV, CDR2 YYDKDF, per germline (reference sequence). Deletions cut 5 bases from V and 3 bases from J, with 9 bases between.

The sequence derives from a human donor in good health. Some clones in this sample may be carry-over from other donors' samples. The sequenced sample consisted of whole blood. The V call is TRBV15, the J call TRBJ2-3; D not certain. The CDR3 DNA reads TGTGCCACCAGCCCCGCACTGACAGATACGCAGTATTTT. Translating gives CATSPALTDTQYF.